One sample yielded the 22 T cell receptor beta chains listed below, sequenced in a study of blood T cell repertoires in COVID-19. Produced via immunoSEQ multiplex PCR; TCRdb's table is partial and in-frame only. The top ten clones hold 15% to 20% of a sample with about 77,000 clones, about 88% of them seen once. Input material: peripheral blood. Receptor source: a woman over 75 with active or convalescent COVID-19.

The rearrangement uses TRBV4-2 and TRBJ2-2; 9 bases agree with TRBD2. The germline V gene encodes CDR1 LGHNA and CDR2 YNFKEQ. V lost 1 base and J lost 7; bases outside the gene matches: 10. The CDR3 contains 17 residues. Here the CDR3 reads CASSQVLRGGRGGELFF. CDR3 sequence (DNA): TGTGCCAGCAGCCAAGTGTTGCGGGGGGGCCGGGGCGGGGAGCTGTTTTTT.

The chain joins TRBV5-1 to TRBJ1-2, with 9 nucleotides matching TRBD1. CDR1 and CDR2 (germline): SGHRS, YFSETQ. The V segment lost 2 bases and the J segment 7 bases; nucleotides outside the gene matches: 3. This CDR3 has 13 residues. The CDR3, as DNA: TGCGCCAGCAGCTTTAAGACAGGGGGTGGCTACACCTTC. Encoded protein: CASSFKTGGGYTF.

The V and J genes are TRBV3-1 (or the pseudogene TRBV3-2) and TRBJ2-5; weak D call: TRBD2 (5 bases). Trimming removed 4 bases at V and 3 bases at J, with 12 bases between. Germline assignment: CDR1 LGHDT and CDR2 YNNKEL (reference sequence). The CDR3 contains 14 residues. CDR3 in amino acids: CASSPSGTKETQYF. CDR3 DNA sequence: TGTGCCAGCAGCCCCTCGGGAACAAAAGAGACCCAGTACTTC.

This clone was seen only once. The CDR3 DNA sequence: TGTGCCAGCAGCTCCTCATCACTGGGCAGGGGCGGGGGCACTGAAGCTTTCTTT. Its protein is CASSSSSLGRGGGTEAFF. V usage is TRBV11-2 and J usage is TRBJ1-1; weak D call: TRBD1 (6 bases). The CDR3 contains 18 residues. The V and J ends lost 4 bases and 4 bases respectively, with 25 bases between them. Germline V gives CDR1 SGHAT, CDR2 FQNNGV. Based on the CDR3 plus reference TRBV11-2 and TRBJ1-1, the full variable domain is EAGVAQSPRYKIIEKRQSVAFWCNPISGHATLYWYQQILGQGPKLLIQFQNNGVVDDSQLPKDRFSAERLKGVDSTLKIQPAKLEDSAVYLCASSSSSLGRGGGTEAFFGQGTRLTVV.

The chain has TRBV4-1 and TRBJ2-1, with TRBD2 identical over 13 bases. The CDR3 contains 16 residues. Germline CDR1 MGHRA, CDR2 YSYEKL. V shed 1 base and J 10 bases; nucleotides not matched to a gene: 7. In DNA, the CDR3 is TGCGCCAGCAGCCAAGGTCGGACTAGCGGGGGAGGCGAGCAGTTCTTC. Translating it yields CASSQGRTSGGGEQFF.

The count of this clone is one. CDR3 DNA sequence: TGCAGCGTTGCTCGGGATAACTATGGCTACACCTTC. It yields the protein CSVARDNYGYTF. This chain uses TRBV29-1 with TRBJ1-2; D remains ambiguous. The V end lost 4 bases, the J end lost 1 base, and 7 bases lay between the germline ends. The CDR3 consists of 12 residues. Per germline, CDR1 SQVTM and CDR2 ANQGSEA. The whole variable domain, remainder taken from reference TRBV29-1 and TRBJ1-2, is SAVISQKPSRDICQRGTSLTIQCQVDSQVTMMFWYRQQPGQSLTLIATANQGSEATYESGFVIDKFPISRPNLTFSTLTVSNMSPEDSSIYLCSVARDNYGYTFGSGTRLTVV.

The genes are TRBV7-3 and TRBJ2-6; D call uncertain. Germline CDR1 is SGHTA and CDR2 is FQGTGA. The CDR3 spans 15 residues. The V end was cut by 6 bases, the J end by 0 bases, with 9 bases between. CDR3 DNA: TGTGCCAGCAGGCCTCGAGGCTCTGGGGCCAACGTCCTGACTTTC. Protein: CASRPRGSGANVLTF.

The chain combines TRBV10-3 with TRBJ2-2; 8 bases are a match to TRBD1. CDR3 length: 14 residues. Trimming at V came to 6 bases and at J to 5 bases, leaving 5 bases not matched to a gene. The germline gives CDR1 ENHRY, CDR2 SYGVKD. The CDR3 nucleotides are TGTGCCATCAGGGAGGGACAGGAGACCGGGGAGCTGTTTTTT. Translation: CAIREGQETGELFF.

The chain employs TRBV7-2 and TRBJ1-3, with 12 nucleotides matching TRBD1. The CDR3 is 19 amino acids. J lost 3 bases, V lost 1 base, and 10 bases had no gene match. Germline-derived CDR1 and CDR2 are SGHTA and FQGNSA. The CDR3 is CASSLGGTGGALYGNTIYF. The CDR3 bases are TGTGCCAGCAGCTTAGGGGGGACAGGGGGCGCATTGTATGGAAACACCATATATTTT.

CDR3 region: CASSQSGGGLSTDTQYF. CDR3 in DNA: TGCGCCAGCAGCCAATCCGGCGGGGGCCTTAGCACAGATACGCAGTATTTT. The V and J genes are TRBV4-3 and TRBJ2-3; D might be TRBD2 (7 bases). V shed 2 bases and J shed 0 bases, with 15 bases lying between them. Germline assignment: CDR1 LGHNA and CDR2 YSLEER. The CDR3 is 17 residues long.

The chain couples TRBV4-3 to TRBJ1-1, with D possibly matching TRBD1 (6 bases). With 0 bases removed from V and 1 base from J, the gap between germline ends came to 15 bases. The CDR3 is made up of 17 amino acids. Germline-derived CDR1 and CDR2 are LGHNA and YSLEER. DNA for the CDR3: TGCGCCAGCAGCCAAGATCCCTGGGGACACCAGAACACTGAAGCTTTCTTT. Translating gives CASSQDPWGHQNTEAFF.

V usage is TRBV28 and J usage is TRBJ1-2; TRBD1 matches 12 bases. With V trimmed by 8 bases and J by 5 bases, 6 bases remained unmatched. This CDR3 region has 14 residues. Germline V CDR1 and CDR2: MDHEN, SYDVKM. The CDR3 region has the DNA TGTGCCAGCCAGAGGGACAGGGGGCAGTATGGCTACACCTTC. This sequence encodes CASQRDRGQYGYTF.

The rearrangement uses TRBV6-6 and TRBJ1-4; TRBD1 agrees at 8 bases. V was pared by 5 bases and J by 8 bases, with 4 bases of the junction left unmatched. The length of the CDR3 is 13 residues. Germline-derived CDR1 and CDR2 are MNHNY and SVGAGI (reference sequence). The CDR3 region is CASSQGAREKLFF. In DNA, the CDR3 is TGTGCCAGCAGTCAGGGGGCTCGAGAAAAACTGTTTTTT.

The chain is built from TRBV4-2 and TRBJ1-4; D possibly corresponds to TRBD1 (5 bases). This CDR3 contains 17 residues. Deletions cut 2 bases from V and 4 bases from J, with 17 bases between. From germline, CDR1 is LGHNA and CDR2 YNFKEQ. CDR3 bases: TGTGCCAGCAGCCAACTTCTCACGGGGGGAAATAATGAAAAACTGTTTTTT. Residues: CASSQLLTGGNNEKLFF.

Here the CDR3 reads CASRTLGQNYGYTF. The CDR3 region has the DNA TGTGCCAGTAGGACGTTGGGACAAAACTATGGCTACACCTTC. This chain uses TRBV19 with TRBJ1-2; D might be TRBD1 (6 bases). The V end was cut by 6 bases, the J end by 2 bases, with 13 bases between. Germline V gene sequence: CDR1 LNHDA, CDR2 SQIVND (reference sequence). The CDR3 spans 14 residues.

The rearrangement links TRBV12-5 to TRBJ1-1; 7 nucleotides match TRBD1. The CDR3 covers 14 residues. In germline, CDR1 is LGHNT, CDR2 FRNRAP. The V segment lost 1 base and the J segment 6 bases; nucleotides outside the gene matches: 5. The CDR3 bases are TGTGCTAGTGGTTTGGGAGACAGGGCAGCTGAAGCTTTCTTT. Protein: CASGLGDRAAEAFF.

The chain couples TRBV5-5 to TRBJ1-1; 8 nucleotides align to TRBD1. This CDR3 spans 18 amino acids. Germline trimming cut 4 bases from V and 3 bases from J; bases unmatched to any gene: 17. CDR1 and CDR2 (germline): SGHKS, YYEKEE (reference sequence). The CDR3 coding sequence is TGTGCCAGCAGCCCCTCCTGGGGGGGGGACAGGTTGTACACTGAAGCTTTCTTT. Protein sequence: CASSPSWGGDRLYTEAFF. The whole variable domain, filled in from reference TRBV5-5 and TRBJ1-1, reads DAGVTQSPTHLIKTRGQQVTLRCSPISGHKSVSWYQQVLGQGPQFIFQYYEKEERGRGNFPDRFSARQFPNYSSELNVNALLLGDSALYLCASSPSWGGDRLYTEAFFGQGTRLTVV.

The chain recombines TRBV4-2 with TRBJ2-7; D gene ambiguous. This CDR3 is built from 14 residues. Trimming took 0 bases from V and 3 from J, leaving 9 bases between them. Germline loops: CDR1 LGHNA, CDR2 YNFKEQ. The CDR3 spells CASSQEAIRYEQYF. CDR3 nucleotide sequence: TGTGCCAGCAGCCAAGAGGCCATACGCTACGAGCAGTACTTC.

The gene calls are TRBV15 and TRBJ2-1, with D possibly being TRBD2 (6 bases). Germline lookup yields CDR1 LNHNV and CDR2 YYDKDF (reference sequence). This CDR3 has 14 residues. V lost 4 bases and J lost 5, with 12 bases in between. This CDR3 reads CATSKAGINNEQFF. CDR3 sequence (DNA): TGTGCCACCAGCAAGGCGGGGATTAACAATGAGCAGTTCTTC. The whole variable domain, filled in from reference TRBV15 and TRBJ2-1, reads DAMVIQNPRYQVTQFGKPVTLSCSQTLNHNVMYWYQQKSSQAPKLLFHYYDKDFNNEADTPDNFQSRRPNTSFCFLDIRSPGLGDTAMYLCATSKAGINNEQFFGPGTRLTVL.

The chain has TRBV6-5 and TRBJ1-1; no clear D. The CDR3 is 15 residues long. The V and J ends lost 0 bases and 0 bases respectively, with 8 bases between them. Per germline, CDR1 MNHEY and CDR2 SVGAGI. CDR3 sequence reads: CASSYSTRLNTEAFF. In DNA form, the CDR3 reads TGTGCCAGCAGTTACTCGACTAGGCTGAACACTGAAGCTTTCTTT.

This sequence joins TRBV9 and TRBJ2-3; D is perhaps TRBD2 (6 bases). V lost 2 bases and J 1 base, leaving 11 bases between the germline ends. The CDR3 runs 15 residues. Germline CDR1 SGDLS, CDR2 YYNGEE. CDR3 in DNA: TGTGCCAGCAGCGTGGGGGGTCTCGGCACAGATACGCAGTATTTT. Amino acids: CASSVGGLGTDTQYF.

Written as DNA, the CDR3 is TGTGCCAGCAGCGTAGGACAGGCTAATGAAAAACTGTTTTTT. Translation: CASSVGQANEKLFF. V and J are TRBV9 and TRBJ1-4, with D possibly being TRBD1 (6 bases). Germline values: CDR1 SGDLS, CDR2 YYNGEE. Trimming took off 0 bases at V and 3 bases at J, with 6 bases between the two ends. The CDR3 is made up of 14 amino acids.